What follows is one T cell receptor (beta chain) and its context. Clinical history reported by participants formed the basis on which cohorts were assigned. The data stem from a study of blood T cell repertoires in COVID-19. Data came from immunoSEQ multiplex PCR; TCRdb stores just in-frame clones and leaves some out. This repertoire shows almost 500,000 clones, roughly nine tenths found once; its top ten account for 6.5% to 9.5%. The V end lost 5 bases, the J end lost 4 bases, and 12 bases lay between the germline ends. The CDR3 runs to 15 residues. Germline values: CDR1 SGHTA, CDR2 FQGNSA. Sequenced material: PBMCs or T cells enriched from blood (not recorded which). The TCR sequence derives from a woman aged 55-75 years who had recovered from COVID-19. The chain is built from TRBV7-2 and TRBJ1-6, with D maybe TRBD1 (5 bases). Here the CDR3 DNA reads TGTGCCAGCAGCCCGGTGGGACTGTATAATTCACCCCTCCACTTT. Its protein is CASSPVGLYNSPLHF.